The 18 T cell receptor beta chains below come from one sample, sequenced in a study of control samples from healthy donors and cancer patients. Profiling relied on immunoSEQ multiplex PCR, and the TCRdb table lists in-frame clones only, not all of them. Among about 120,000 clones listed, more than 85% were seen once. The source material was blood. The origin of the receptors is a man aged 30-40 years in good health.

The chain couples TRBV5-1 to TRBJ2-3; D is ambiguous. This CDR3 contains 14 residues. The germline CDR1 and CDR2 sequences are SGHRS and YFSETQ. The V gene lost 0 bases and the J gene lost 3 bases, with 8 bases spanning the gap. Written as DNA, the CDR3 is TGCGCCAGCAGCTTGGCCTATAAGACAGATACGCAGTATTTT. This encodes CASSLAYKTDTQYF.

The chain uses TRBV5-1 and TRBJ1-2; D is uncertain. The CDR3 sequence is 13 residues long. V was cut by 0 bases and J by 2 bases, with 5 bases left in between. The germline V gene encodes CDR1 SGHRS and CDR2 YFSETQ. The DNA for the CDR3 is TGCGCCAGCAGCTTGGAAGGGAACTATGGCTACACCTTC. Residues: CASSLEGNYGYTF.

In this sample, this clone turned up once. The rearrangement joins TRBV5-8 to TRBJ1-6; D is unresolved. V was pared by 4 bases and J by 6 bases, with 11 bases between. CDR1 and CDR2 from the germline V gene are SGHTS and YDEGEE. The CDR3 loop spans 14 amino acids. The CDR3 sequence: CASSPVEGNSPLHF. In DNA form, the CDR3 reads TGTGCCAGCAGCCCCGTTGAGGGTAATTCACCCCTCCACTTT.

The chain couples TRBV27 to TRBJ2-3, with 14 bases lining up with TRBD2. This CDR3 is 16 amino acids long. Germline loops: CDR1 MNHEY, CDR2 SMNVEV (reference sequence). Trimming removed 4 bases from V and 4 bases from J; junction bases left unmatched: 4. This chain's CDR3 is CASSSTSGGAADTQYF. The DNA of the CDR3 is TGTGCCAGCAGTTCGACTAGCGGGGGGGCCGCAGATACGCAGTATTTT.

This sequence joins TRBV28 and TRBJ2-3, with 11 bases that match TRBD2. V trimming: 5 bases; J trimming: 4 bases; junction bases outside the gene matches: 8. CDR1 is MDHEN and CDR2 is SYDVKM in the germline V gene. The CDR3 is 16 amino acids. In DNA, the CDR3 is TGTGCCAGCAGTCTCTATAGCGGGGGGGGTGCAGATACGCAGTATTTT. Translation: CASSLYSGGGADTQYF.

This clone was detected only once. V gene TRBV2 combines with J gene TRBJ2-3, with D tentatively TRBD1 or TRBD2 (5 bases each). This CDR3 is 16 amino acids long. The V gene's germline CDR1 is SNHLY and CDR2 FYNNEI. V dropped 2 bases and J dropped 4 bases, with 16 bases sitting between them. The DNA for the CDR3 is TGTGCCAGCAGTGAACGGGGACCTTATCTATCAGATACGCAGTATTTT. It yields the protein CASSERGPYLSDTQYF.

The V call is TRBV27, the J call TRBJ1-6; D gene ambiguous. CDR3 length: 14 amino acids. The germline CDR1 and CDR2 sequences are MNHEY and SMNVEV (reference sequence). Trimming shortened V by 5 bases and J by 10 bases, and 15 bases separated the two germline ends. CDR3 DNA: TGTGCCAGCAGTACCACCCCGGTGGCGTCACCCCTCCACTTT. It codes for CASSTTPVASPLHF.

The CDR3 sequence: CASSETERRNEQFF. The CDR3 bases are TGTGCCAGCAGTGAAACGGAAAGGCGGAATGAGCAGTTCTTC. This chain joins TRBV2 and TRBJ2-1, with unresolved D. The V and J ends lost 2 bases and 7 bases respectively, with 12 bases between them. CDR3 length: 14 residues. Per germline, CDR1 SNHLY and CDR2 FYNNEI.

As to this clone: The DNA is left out, because the CDR3 cannot be placed on it with certainty; the CDR3 is given as TCRdb lists it. The chain is built from TRBV28 and TRBJ2-1. The CDR3 spans 16 residues, counting both ends. Germline assignment: CDR1 MDHEN and CDR2 SYDVKM. The CDR3 reads CASSLGRAGPNNEQFF.

The genes are TRBV19 and TRBJ2-7; the D gene is possibly TRBD2 (5 bases). The length of the CDR3 is 14 residues. V shed 7 bases and J shed 2 bases, with 15 bases lying between them. Germline CDR1 is LNHDA and CDR2 is SQIVND (reference sequence). In DNA, the CDR3 is TGTGCCAGTAATCGAGCGGTAGGGACCTACGAGCAGTACTTC. This gives the protein CASNRAVGTYEQYF.

V usage is TRBV6-6 and J usage is TRBJ1-1; possibly TRBD1 for D (5 bases). This CDR3 is 16 amino acids long. Trimming stripped 1 base from V and 0 bases from J, with 12 bases between. The germline V gene has CDR1 MNHNY and CDR2 SVGAGI (reference sequence). CDR3 DNA: TGTGCCAGCAGTTACTACGACAGTCCCATGAACACTGAAGCTTTCTTT. Its protein product is CASSYYDSPMNTEAFF.

V is TRBV19 and J is TRBJ1-5; 7 nucleotides align to TRBD1. This CDR3 is built from 15 residues. In germline, CDR1 is LNHDA, CDR2 SQIVND (reference sequence). Trimming cost V 1 base and J 6 bases; bases outside gene matches: 6. The CDR3 sequence is CASSIVGTETQPQHF. Here the CDR3 DNA reads TGTGCCAGTAGTATAGTGGGGACAGAAACTCAGCCCCAGCATTTT.

CDR3 DNA sequence: TGTGCCAGCAGTGAAGGGGCAGCCGCACCCTACGAGCAGTACTTC. Translation gives CASSEGAAAPYEQYF. The genes are TRBV6-1 and TRBJ2-7; D remains ambiguous. The germline V and J ends were trimmed by 1 base and 2 bases, with 12 bases remaining between them. This CDR3 spans 15 amino acids. CDR1 is MNHNS and CDR2 is SASEGT in the germline V gene.

The chain combines TRBV7-2 with TRBJ2-5; 10 bases fit TRBD1. The CDR3 is 13 residues long. Germline loops: CDR1 SGHTA, CDR2 FQGNSA. The ends lost 5 bases at V and 5 bases at J; junction bases unmatched: 2. CDR3 sequence reads: CASSRDRGETQYF. The CDR3, as DNA: TGTGCCAGCAGCCGGGACAGGGGTGAGACCCAGTACTTC.

The gene calls are TRBV28 and TRBJ1-5; D is uncertain. The germline V gene encodes CDR1 MDHEN and CDR2 SYDVKM. CDR3 length: 12 residues. The V end lost 6 bases, the J end lost 9 bases, and 12 bases lay between the germline ends. The CDR3, as DNA: TGTGCCAGCAGGCAGGAAGTTGGGCCCCAGCATTTT. Translation gives CASRQEVGPQHF.

This chain links TRBV5-1 with TRBJ2-1; D unclear. V was trimmed by 3 bases and J by 8 bases, leaving 9 bases between them. The CDR3 has 12 residues. Germline values: CDR1 SGHRS, CDR2 YFSETQ. CDR3 protein: CASSSEDYEQFF. The CDR3, as DNA: TGCGCCAGCAGCTCGGAAGACTATGAGCAGTTCTTC.

The V gene is TRBV19, the J gene TRBJ1-5; D unresolved. Germline lookup yields CDR1 LNHDA and CDR2 SQIVND (reference sequence). V shed 7 bases and J shed 1 base, with 14 bases lying between them. The length of the CDR3 is 15 residues. Written as DNA, the CDR3 is TGTGCCAGTACCCCTGGTGGGCAGAGCAATCAGCCCCAGCATTTT. Amino acids: CASTPGGQSNQPQHF.

DNA for the CDR3: TGCAGCGTATTGGATGACTACACCTTC. Its translation: CSVLDDYTF. V gene TRBV29-1 combines with J gene TRBJ1-2; no clear D gene. CDR1 is SQVTM and CDR2 is ANQGSEA in the germline V gene. The CDR3 is made up of 9 amino acids. V was pared by 6 bases and J by 10 bases, with 9 bases between. Full variable domain (rest looked up from reference TRBV29-1 and TRBJ1-2): SAVISQKPSRDICQRGTSLTIQCQVDSQVTMMFWYRQQPGQSLTLIATANQGSEATYESGFVIDKFPISRPNLTFSTLTVSNMSPEDSSIYLCSVLDDYTFGSGTRLTVV.